The subject of this entry is one T cell receptor (beta chain). Its target is not known. Method: immunoSEQ multiplex PCR; TCRdb's copy keeps in-frame clones and lacks some. The sample has roughly 100,000 clones; about nine tenths are singletons. The data derive from a study of OX40 agonist ivuxolimab in advanced cancers. Study in general: The treatment was a fully human IgG2 OX40 agonist, ivuxolimab. Three patients, one with hepatocellular carcinoma and two with cutaneous melanoma, achieved partial responses. Study-wide results and limits: The CD4+ and CD8+ T cells in the blood had expanded clonally by week 6 at 0.1 to 3.0 mg/kg. Antigen specificity remained undetermined for the expanded peripheral T cells.

Sequenced here: CD4+ or CD8+ T cells sorted from blood, sampled in a trial of the OX40 agonist ivuxolimab. The TCR sequence derives from an adult with an advanced solid tumor such as melanoma, head and neck, liver or kidney cancer.

CDR3 loop: CSMRQGGRDEQFF. In nucleotides, the CDR3 is TGCAGCATGCGGCAGGGAGGTAGGGATGAGCAGTTCTTC. The chain carries TRBV29-1 and TRBJ2-1, with D perhaps TRBD2 (6 bases). The V gene's germline CDR1 is SQVTM and CDR2 ANQGSEA. With 8 bases removed from V and 8 bases from J, the gap between germline ends came to 19 bases. This CDR3 contains 13 residues.